Each of the 9 T cell receptor beta chains below was sequenced from the same sample in a study of T cells after yellow fever vaccination. TCRdb ran MiXCR on the 5' RACE reads and lists one entry per CDR3 protein. The sample lists roughly 240,000 distinct CDR3 sequences; more than 6.5% were seen once. The material sequenced was CD4+ T cells sorted from PBMCs, taken on the day of the yellow fever booster vaccination. The source of these receptors is a man aged 25-45 years who received the YFV17D yellow fever vaccine.

This clonotype was recorded at least ten times. The V and J genes are TRBV20-1 and TRBJ2-3, with 12 bases that match TRBD2. CDR1 DFQATT and CDR2 SNEGSKA come from the germline V gene (reference sequence). The CDR3 runs 14 residues. The V segment lost 0 bases and the J segment 6 bases; nucleotides outside the gene matches: 1. CDR3 region: CSARDLAGGDTQYF. The CDR3, as DNA: TGCAGTGCTAGAGACCTAGCGGGAGGGGATACGCAGTATTTT.

The rearrangement links TRBV12-3 or TRBV12-4 to TRBJ2-5; 8 nucleotides match TRBD1. This CDR3 region has 13 residues. V gave up 6 bases and J gave up 5 bases; unmatched junction bases: 5. The CDR3 nucleotides are TGTGCCAGCAGAACAGGGGGGTTGGAGACCCAGTACTTC. This translates into CASRTGGLETQYF.

The rearrangement uses TRBV7-3 and TRBJ2-7, with D perhaps matching TRBD1 (6 bases). The germline gives CDR1 SGHTA, CDR2 FQGTGA. Trimming took 0 bases from V and 3 from J, leaving 12 bases between them. This CDR3 has 15 amino acids. Here the CDR3 DNA reads TGTGCCAGCAGCTTAACGGCCGGCAGGGGCTACGAGCAGTACTTC. Its protein product is CASSLTAGRGYEQYF.

J is TRBJ2-1 and V is TRBV6-2 or TRBV6-3; D unresolved. This CDR3 spans 13 amino acids. Per the germline V gene, CDR1 is MNHEY and CDR2 is SVGEGT. V lost 8 bases, J lost 3 bases, and 11 bases lay in between. CDR3 DNA sequence: TGTGCCAGCGCATTGGTAATCTACAATGAGCAGTTCTTC. This codes for CASALVIYNEQFF.

This sequence joins TRBV19 and TRBJ2-5; 7 nucleotides line up with TRBD1. CDR1 and CDR2 (germline): LNHDA, SQIVND (reference sequence). Trimming removed 4 bases from V and 5 bases from J; junction bases left unmatched: 10. The CDR3 is 15 residues long. The CDR3 DNA is TGTGCCAGTAGTACCGGGACAGCGGCGACGGAGACCCAGTACTTC. Translated: CASSTGTAATETQYF.

Only a few counts were recorded for this clonotype. V usage is TRBV4-3 and J usage is TRBJ1-6; possibly TRBD1 for D (5 bases). Trimming took 0 bases from V and 10 from J, leaving 16 bases between them. CDR1 LGHNA and CDR2 YSLEER come from the germline V gene. CDR3 length: 16 residues. The CDR3 reads CASSQDVSGVGSPLHF. CDR3 in DNA: TGCGCCAGCAGCCAAGATGTGTCGGGGGTCGGGTCACCCCTCCACTTT.

The V gene is TRBV5-1, the J gene TRBJ2-1, with TRBD2 matching over 9 bases. This CDR3 spans 19 amino acids. Per germline, CDR1 SGHRS and CDR2 YFSETQ. The J segment lost 2 bases and the V segment lost 4 bases, leaving 16 bases of the junction unmatched. The CDR3 DNA sequence: TGCGCCAGCAGCCTTTGGGGGCCAGGACTAGCGCAAGCCTACAATGAGCAGTTCTTC. Protein sequence: CASSLWGPGLAQAYNEQFF.

This clonotype was observed a few times. V usage is TRBV3-1 and J usage is TRBJ2-7, with D perhaps assigned TRBD1 or TRBD2 (5 bases each). Germline V gene lookup returns CDR1 LGHDT and CDR2 YNNKEL (reference sequence). The CDR3 has 13 amino acids. Trimming stripped 4 bases from V and 5 bases from J, with 12 bases between. The CDR3 reads CASSPGTTDEQYF. In nucleotides, the CDR3 is TGTGCCAGCAGCCCCGGGACCACAGACGAGCAGTACTTC.

This clonotype was detected many times. The rearrangement links TRBV20-1 to TRBJ2-5; 11 nucleotides match TRBD2. This CDR3 has 16 amino acids. CDR1 and CDR2 (germline): DFQATT, SNEGSKA (reference sequence). V dropped 0 bases and J dropped 4; count of bases not matched to a gene: 7. CDR3 DNA sequence: TGCAGTGCTAGAGATTCCCTAGCGGGGGGCCTAGAGACCCAGTACTTC. This codes for CSARDSLAGGLETQYF.